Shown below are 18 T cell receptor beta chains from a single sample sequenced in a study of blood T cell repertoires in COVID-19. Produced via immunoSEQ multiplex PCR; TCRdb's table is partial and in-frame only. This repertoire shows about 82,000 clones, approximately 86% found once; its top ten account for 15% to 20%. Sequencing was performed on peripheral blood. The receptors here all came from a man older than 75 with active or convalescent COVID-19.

The CDR3 here is CASSLSGGKTQYF. The DNA of the CDR3 is TGTGCCAGCAGCTTAAGCGGGGGCAAAACGCAGTATTTT. The chain recombines TRBV11-2 with TRBJ2-3; 8 nucleotides match TRBD2. This CDR3 region has 13 residues. Germline CDR1 reads SGHAT; CDR2 reads FQNNGV. V lost 2 bases, J lost 9 bases, and 4 bases stayed unmatched.

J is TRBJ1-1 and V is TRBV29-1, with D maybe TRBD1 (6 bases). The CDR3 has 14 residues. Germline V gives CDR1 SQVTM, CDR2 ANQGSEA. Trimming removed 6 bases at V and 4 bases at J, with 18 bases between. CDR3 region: CSVKNGGWGTEAFF. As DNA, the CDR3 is TGCAGCGTAAAAAATGGGGGCTGGGGCACTGAAGCTTTCTTT.

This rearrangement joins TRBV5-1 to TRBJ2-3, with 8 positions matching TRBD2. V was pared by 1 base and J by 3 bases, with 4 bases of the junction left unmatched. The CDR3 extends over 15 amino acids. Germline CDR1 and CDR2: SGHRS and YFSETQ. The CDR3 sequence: CASSLLGGATDTQYF. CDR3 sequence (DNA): TGCGCCAGCAGCTTGCTCGGGGGGGCTACAGATACGCAGTATTTT.

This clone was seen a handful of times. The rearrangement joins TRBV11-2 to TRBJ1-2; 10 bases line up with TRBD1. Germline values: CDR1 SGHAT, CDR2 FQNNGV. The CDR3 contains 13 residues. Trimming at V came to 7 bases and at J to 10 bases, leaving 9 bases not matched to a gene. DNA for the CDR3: TGTGCCAGCACCTCCGGGACAGGGGTAGACTACACCTTC. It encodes CASTSGTGVDYTF.

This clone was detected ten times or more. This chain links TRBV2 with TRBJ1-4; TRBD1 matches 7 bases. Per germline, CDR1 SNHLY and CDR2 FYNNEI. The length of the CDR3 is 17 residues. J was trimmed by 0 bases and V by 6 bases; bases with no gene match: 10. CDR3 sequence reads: CASRNTGTVATNEKLFF. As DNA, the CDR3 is TGTGCCAGCAGGAACACCGGGACAGTTGCAACTAATGAAAAACTGTTTTTT.

CDR3 sequence (DNA): TGTGCCAGCAGTTCCGGGACACTCTCACCCCTCCACTTT. Translating it yields CASSSGTLSPLHF. V is TRBV7-9 and J is TRBJ1-6, with D possibly matching TRBD1 (6 bases). Germline-derived CDR1 and CDR2 are SEHNR and FQNEAQ (reference sequence). V was shortened by 6 bases and J by 10 bases, with 13 bases between the two germline ends. The CDR3 totals 13 residues.

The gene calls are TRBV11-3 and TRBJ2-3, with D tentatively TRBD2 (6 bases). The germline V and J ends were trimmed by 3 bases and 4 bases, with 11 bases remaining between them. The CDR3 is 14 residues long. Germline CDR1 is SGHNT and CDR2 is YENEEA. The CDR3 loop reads CASSLGRGSDTQYF. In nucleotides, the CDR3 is TGTGCCAGCAGCTTGGGGCGGGGATCAGATACGCAGTATTTT.

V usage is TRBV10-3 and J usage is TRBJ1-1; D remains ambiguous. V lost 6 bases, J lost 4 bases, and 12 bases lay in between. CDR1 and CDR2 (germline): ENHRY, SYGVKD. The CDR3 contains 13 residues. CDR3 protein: CAIRGGRVTEAFF. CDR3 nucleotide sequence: TGTGCCATCAGGGGAGGGCGCGTCACTGAAGCTTTCTTT.

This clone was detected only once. CDR3 DNA: TGTGCCAGCAGCTTAGCAACTGGCGGGGGGGCCCCCGGGGAGCTGTTTTTT. It translates to CASSLATGGGAPGELFF. The J gene is TRBJ2-2, the V gene TRBV7-2, with 9 bases matching TRBD2. The CDR3 consists of 17 residues. V lost 0 bases, J lost 6 bases, and 8 bases stayed unmatched. Looked up from germline, CDR1 is SGHTA and CDR2 is FQGNSA.

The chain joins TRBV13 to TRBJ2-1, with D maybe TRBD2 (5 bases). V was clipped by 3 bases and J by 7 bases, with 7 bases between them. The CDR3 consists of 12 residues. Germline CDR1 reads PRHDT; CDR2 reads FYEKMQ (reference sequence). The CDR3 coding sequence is TGTGCCAGCAGCTTCCGCGGGAATGAGCAGTTCTTC. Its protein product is CASSFRGNEQFF.

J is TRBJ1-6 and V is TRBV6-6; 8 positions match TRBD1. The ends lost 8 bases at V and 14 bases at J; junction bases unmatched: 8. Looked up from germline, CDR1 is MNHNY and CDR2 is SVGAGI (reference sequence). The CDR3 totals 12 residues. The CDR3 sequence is CASGQGYKSLHF. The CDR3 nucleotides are TGTGCCAGCGGACAGGGTTATAAATCCCTCCACTTT.

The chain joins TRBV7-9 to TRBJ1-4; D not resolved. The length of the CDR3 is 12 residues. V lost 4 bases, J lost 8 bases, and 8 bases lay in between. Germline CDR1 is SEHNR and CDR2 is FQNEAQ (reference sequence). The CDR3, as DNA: TGTGCCAGCAGCTCCCCAGGAGAAAAACTGTTTTTT. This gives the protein CASSSPGEKLFF. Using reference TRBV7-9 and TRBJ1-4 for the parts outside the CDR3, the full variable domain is DTGVSQNPRHKITKRGQNVTFRCDPISEHNRLYWYRQTLGQGPEFLTYFQNEAQLEKSRLLSDRFSAERPKGSFSTLEIQRTEQGDSAMYLCASSSPGEKLFFGSGTQLSVL.

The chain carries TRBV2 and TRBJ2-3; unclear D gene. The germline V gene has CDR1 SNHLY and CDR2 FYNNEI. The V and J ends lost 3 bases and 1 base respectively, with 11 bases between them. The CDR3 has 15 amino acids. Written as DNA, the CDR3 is TGTGCCAGCAGTGATCGCCTACCTCGCACAGATACGCAGTATTTT. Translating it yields CASSDRLPRTDTQYF.

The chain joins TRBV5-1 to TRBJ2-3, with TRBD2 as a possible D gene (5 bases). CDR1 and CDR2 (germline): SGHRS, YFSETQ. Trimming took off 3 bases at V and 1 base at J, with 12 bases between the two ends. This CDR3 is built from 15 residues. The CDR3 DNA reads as TGCGCCAGCAGCTCCGAACAGAGGGGCACAGATACGCAGTATTTT. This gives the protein CASSSEQRGTDTQYF.

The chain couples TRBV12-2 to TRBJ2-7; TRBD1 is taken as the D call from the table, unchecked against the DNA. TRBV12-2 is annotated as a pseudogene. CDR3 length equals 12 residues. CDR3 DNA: TGTGCAAGTCGCTTAGCGTCAGACGAGCAGTACGTC. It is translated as CASRLASDEQYV.

CDR3 sequence (DNA): TGTGCCAGCAGCTTGGCTACCCAGGGCACAGATACGCAGTATTTT. Translating gives CASSLATQGTDTQYF. V is TRBV11-3 and J is TRBJ2-3; D is ambiguous. Germline-derived CDR1 and CDR2 are SGHNT and YENEEA. The germline V and J ends were trimmed by 3 bases and 1 base, with 11 bases remaining between them. The CDR3 runs to 15 residues.

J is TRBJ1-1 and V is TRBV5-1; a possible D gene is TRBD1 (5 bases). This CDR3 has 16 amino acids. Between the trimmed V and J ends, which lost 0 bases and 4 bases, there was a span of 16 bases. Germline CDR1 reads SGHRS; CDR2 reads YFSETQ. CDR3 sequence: CASSLDPAGQGTEAFF. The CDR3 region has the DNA TGCGCCAGCAGCTTGGACCCTGCGGGGCAGGGCACTGAAGCTTTCTTT.

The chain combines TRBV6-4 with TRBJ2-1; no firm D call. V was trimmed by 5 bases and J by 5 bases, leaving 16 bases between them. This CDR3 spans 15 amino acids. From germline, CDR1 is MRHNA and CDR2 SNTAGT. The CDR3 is CASSLNSLRNNEQFF. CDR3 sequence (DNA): TGTGCCAGCAGTTTAAATTCCCTGAGGAACAATGAGCAGTTCTTC.